This T cell receptor (beta chain) was found in a study of PD-L1 blockade in urothelial cancer. For the study at large: Patients commenced intravenous atezolizumab, 1,200 mg every 3 weeks, in 2014.

With 3 bases clipped from V and 2 bases from J, the junction kept 8 bases outside the gene matches. This CDR3 is built from 15 residues. Germline CDR1 and CDR2: SGDLS and YYNGEE. This sample's time point: peripheral blood 6 weeks after treatment start. Only in-frame clones appear in the TCRdb table, and some are missing; sequencing was by immunoSEQ multiplex PCR. This table holds approximately 91,000 clones, approximately 87% found once. Sequencing used PBMCs, obtained around atezolizumab (anti-PD-L1) treatment. The chain joins TRBV9 to TRBJ2-7; 7 bases fit TRBD1. The sequence was obtained from a man between 65 and 79 years old with urothelial cancer. The chain's CDR3 is CASSARDSGAYEQYF. CDR3 in DNA: TGTGCCAGCAGCGCCCGGGACAGTGGGGCCTACGAGCAGTACTTC.